Here is one TCR beta chain with its context. Clones were sequenced by immunoSEQ multiplex PCR, and TCRdb holds only the in-frame ones, with some missing. The sample contains about 120,000 clones, more than 75% of which appear only once. The source of the sample is a study of cytomegalovirus exposure and HLA in healthy donors. Study-wide background: The 130 or so validation repertoires, a later analysis reported, used the same platform as the roughly 650 repertoires from the first cohort.

Donors were drawn from the approximately 110-subject validation cohort, separate from the roughly 610-subject first cohort. The CDR3 is 13 amino acids. Germline CDR1 LNHDA, CDR2 SQIVND (reference sequence). Deletions cut 1 base from V and 4 bases from J, with 7 bases between. The chain links TRBV19 to TRBJ2-5; TRBD2 might be the D (5 bases). Sequencing was performed on PBMCs. The TCR comes from a woman aged 18-29 years in good health and CMV-seropositive. The CDR3 loop reads CASSIGRGETQYF. As DNA, the CDR3 is TGTGCCAGTAGTATAGGCCGGGGAGAGACCCAGTACTTC.